The 27 T cell receptor beta chains reported below all come from one sample, sequenced in a study of blood T cell repertoires in COVID-19. Data came from immunoSEQ multiplex PCR; TCRdb stores just in-frame clones and leaves some out. The repertoire holds over 150,000 clones, with 79% as singletons. Sample: PBMCs or T cells enriched from blood (not recorded which). The receptors here all came from a woman between 65 and 79 years old in a cohort exposed to, infected with or recovered from COVID-19 (not recorded which).

The chain combines TRBV5-1 with TRBJ1-1; D remains ambiguous. V gave up 6 bases and J gave up 1 base, with 13 bases separating them. Germline CDR1 and CDR2: SGHRS and YFSETQ. CDR3 length: 14 amino acids. Here the CDR3 DNA reads TGCGCCAGCACCATTGGAGATAGGAACACTGAAGCTTTCTTT. Its translation is CASTIGDRNTEAFF. Variable domain in full (rest from reference TRBV5-1 and TRBJ1-1): KAGVTQTPRYLIKTRGQQVTLSCSPISGHRSVSWYQQTPGQGLQFLFEYFSETQRNKGNFPGRFSGRQFSNSRSEMNVSTLELGDSALYLCASTIGDRNTEAFFGQGTRLTVV.

The chain carries TRBV28 and TRBJ2-3; 9 bases match TRBD1. The CDR3 runs 12 residues. CDR1 is MDHEN and CDR2 is SYDVKM in the germline V gene. Trimming at V came to 6 bases and at J to 5 bases, leaving 0 bases not matched to a gene. The CDR3 DNA follows: TGTGCCAGCAGGACAGGGGGAGATACGCAGTATTTT. Translating gives CASRTGGDTQYF.

V usage is TRBV11-2 and J usage is TRBJ1-1; 8 bases fit TRBD1. CDR3 length equals 14 residues. V lost 5 bases, J lost 1 base, and 3 bases stayed unmatched. Germline values: CDR1 SGHAT, CDR2 FQNNGV. CDR3 coding DNA: TGTGCCAGCAGCCCCGGACAGGGGAACACTGAAGCTTTCTTT. This encodes CASSPGQGNTEAFF.

The rearrangement joins TRBV6-6 to TRBJ2-4; 8 nucleotides line up with TRBD1. After removal of 5 bases from V and 3 bases from J, the junction contained 6 bases not matched to a gene. Germline values: CDR1 MNHNY, CDR2 SVGAGI (reference sequence). The CDR3 covers 15 residues. CDR3 bases: TGTGCCAGCAGTCACAGGGGGGCGGGCAAAAACATTCAGTACTTC. This encodes CASSHRGAGKNIQYF.

The gene calls are TRBV12-3 or TRBV12-4 and TRBJ1-1; 7 bases align to TRBD1. The CDR3 runs to 13 residues. Unmatched junction bases numbered 7, after V lost 10 bases and J lost 2 bases. CDR3 loop: CATTGTANTEAFF. The CDR3 DNA is TGTGCCACCACCGGGACAGCCAACACTGAAGCTTTCTTT.

J is TRBJ2-5 and V is TRBV2; the match to TRBD2 covers 7 bases. The CDR3 runs 14 residues. Germline V gene sequence: CDR1 SNHLY, CDR2 FYNNEI. The V and J ends lost 5 bases and 2 bases, in that order; junction bases with no gene match: 5. Written as DNA, the CDR3 is TGTGCCAGCAGTCGAGGACTAGGGCAAGAGACCCAGTACTTC. Amino acids: CASSRGLGQETQYF.

J is TRBJ2-7 and V is TRBV4-3, with 7 nucleotides matching TRBD1. The CDR3 spans 16 residues. J gave up 2 bases and V 0 bases, and 7 bases lay outside the gene matches. The germline gives CDR1 LGHNA, CDR2 YSLEER. The CDR3 DNA reads TGCGCCAGCAGCCAAGAAATCGGACAGGCAACCTACGAGCAGTACTTC. Protein product: CASSQEIGQATYEQYF.

The rearrangement joins TRBV4-1 to TRBJ1-2; D unclear. The CDR3 runs 19 residues. The V end lost 0 bases, the J end lost 7 bases, and 27 bases lay between the germline ends. CDR1 is MGHRA, CDR2 YSYEKL, per germline. The CDR3 nucleotides read TGCGCCAGCAGCCAAGATGATTTATATACCCGCGGGCCGCGCCGTGGCTACACCTTC. Translated: CASSQDDLYTRGPRRGYTF.

The J gene is TRBJ2-2, the V gene TRBV6-5; D possibly corresponds to TRBD2 (6 bases). Germline CDR1 reads MNHEY; CDR2 reads SVGAGI. The V gene lost 4 bases and the J gene lost 0 bases, with 12 bases spanning the gap. The CDR3 sequence is 16 residues long. The CDR3 nucleotides are TGTGCCAGCAGTTTTCTTGGCGGGGCGAACACCGGGGAGCTGTTTTTT. It translates to CASSFLGGANTGELFF.

In this sample, this clone turned up a few times. V and J are TRBV18 and TRBJ2-3, with 10 bases that match TRBD1. The CDR3 runs to 16 residues. Germline loops: CDR1 KGHSH, CDR2 LQKENI. Trimming took 1 base from V and 1 from J; bases not matched to a gene: 2. For the CDR3, the DNA is TGTGCCAGCTCACCACTTGGACAGGGGGGCACAGATACGCAGTATTTT. The encoded protein is CASSPLGQGGTDTQYF.

The chain uses TRBV11-3 and TRBJ2-1; tentatively, D is TRBD2 (6 bases). Trimming left V 8 bases short and J 8 bases short, with 19 bases between. CDR1 and CDR2 (germline): SGHNT, YENEEA. The CDR3 contains 14 residues. The CDR3 DNA follows: TGTGCCAGCGGGGCGGGGAATCCAGAGGATGAGCAGTTCTTC. It translates to CASGAGNPEDEQFF.

The chain carries TRBV30 and TRBJ2-6; 9 nucleotides line up with TRBD1. The V gene end was trimmed by 5 bases and the J gene end by 1 base; junction bases not matched to a gene: 9. Germline V gene data show CDR1 as GTSNPN and CDR2 as SVGIG (reference sequence). The CDR3 has 17 amino acids. The CDR3 is CAWSSWDRESGANVLTF. The CDR3 DNA reads TGTGCCTGGTCGAGCTGGGACAGGGAGTCTGGGGCCAACGTCCTGACTTTC.

V and J are TRBV28 and TRBJ2-1; 15 bases fit TRBD2. With 5 bases clipped from V and 5 bases from J, the junction kept 1 base outside the gene matches. From germline, CDR1 is MDHEN and CDR2 SYDVKM. The CDR3 runs 15 residues. CDR3 bases: TGTGCCAGCAGTCGGACTAGCGGGAGGGACAATGAGCAGTTCTTC. Amino acid sequence: CASSRTSGRDNEQFF.

The chain joins TRBV19 to TRBJ1-1, with D possibly matching TRBD1 (6 bases). CDR3 length: 14 amino acids. Trimming pared 7 bases from V and 3 bases from J, leaving 15 bases between. The germline V gene encodes CDR1 LNHDA and CDR2 SQIVND (reference sequence). The CDR3 DNA is TGTGCCAGTATAAGAGGGGGATGGGACACTGAAGCTTTCTTT. Encoded protein: CASIRGGWDTEAFF.

The rearrangement uses TRBV28 and TRBJ2-7, with a weak D call TRBD1 (5 bases). V was trimmed by 3 bases and J by 0 bases, leaving 6 bases between them. This CDR3 spans 13 amino acids. Germline V gene data show CDR1 as MDHEN and CDR2 as SYDVKM. The CDR3 sequence is CASSFGASYEQYF. The CDR3 DNA follows: TGTGCCAGCAGTTTTGGGGCCTCCTACGAGCAGTACTTC.

This clone was detected a few times. The chain carries TRBV7-9 and TRBJ2-3, with D possibly TRBD2 on 6 matching bases. Germline CDR1 SEHNR, CDR2 FQNEAQ (reference sequence). V was trimmed by 1 base and J by 1 base, leaving 9 bases between them. The length of the CDR3 is 15 residues. CDR3 in DNA: TGTGCCAGCAGCTTAGGACTAGGTGGCACAGATACGCAGTATTTT. This codes for CASSLGLGGTDTQYF.

The CDR3 loop reads CASSLTRSDNQPQHF. Here the CDR3 DNA reads TGTGCCAGCAGCTTAACGAGGTCGGACAATCAGCCCCAGCATTTT. The chain recombines TRBV7-8 with TRBJ1-5; D not certain. The CDR3 covers 15 residues. The germline V gene encodes CDR1 SGHVS and CDR2 FQNEAQ. V dropped 2 bases and J dropped 3 bases, with 11 bases sitting between them.

Here the CDR3 DNA reads TGTGCCAGCAGCTTAAGGCAGGGGGTAGTGCCCCTCCACTTT. As protein: CASSLRQGVVPLHF. This chain joins TRBV7-2 and TRBJ1-6, with 7 bases identical to TRBD1. This CDR3 region has 14 residues. The germline V gene has CDR1 SGHTA and CDR2 FQGNSA. Trimming removed 2 bases from V and 13 bases from J; junction bases left unmatched: 8. The full variable domain, rest sourced from reference TRBV7-2 and TRBJ1-6, is GAGVSQSPSNKVTEKGKDVELRCDPISGHTALYWYRQSLGQGLEFLIYFQGNSAPDKSGLPSDRFSAERTGGSVSTLTIQRTQQEDSAVYLCASSLRQGVVPLHFGNGTRLTVT.

The chain recombines TRBV27 with TRBJ1-3, with TRBD1 matching over 9 bases. The length of the CDR3 is 16 residues. Germline V CDR1 and CDR2: MNHEY, SMNVEV (reference sequence). V shed 6 bases, J shed 1 base, and the junction held 7 bases outside the gene matches. CDR3: CASRGQGSKSGNTIYF. Here the CDR3 DNA reads TGTGCCAGCAGGGGACAGGGAAGTAAGTCTGGAAACACCATATATTTT.

The chain carries TRBV11-2 and TRBJ2-5; possible D gene TRBD2, 6 bases. Looked up from germline, CDR1 is SGHAT and CDR2 is FQNNGV. V was shortened by 1 base and J by 3 bases, with 9 bases between the two germline ends. The CDR3 length is 14 residues. In DNA form, the CDR3 reads TGTGCCAGCAGCTTAGGGACTATCAAAGAGACCCAGTACTTC. Translated, it gives CASSLGTIKETQYF.

The CDR3 loop is CASSSSGTGYLGDTQYF. Written as DNA, the CDR3 is TGTGCCAGCAGCTCCTCCGGGACAGGATATCTCGGCGATACGCAGTATTTT. This chain connects TRBV7-8 to TRBJ2-3, with 8 nucleotides matching TRBD1. Looked up from germline, CDR1 is SGHVS and CDR2 is FQNEAQ. The CDR3 runs 17 residues. J lost 6 bases, V lost 4 bases, and 15 bases had no gene match. The full variable domain, its missing parts supplied by reference TRBV7-8 and TRBJ2-3, is GAGVSQSPRYKVAKRGQDVALRCDPISGHVSLFWYQQALGQGPEFLTYFQNEAQLDKSGLPSDRFFAERPEGSVSTLKIQRTQQEDSAVYLCASSSSGTGYLGDTQYFGPGTRLTVL.

This chain connects TRBV18 to TRBJ1-5, with a tentative D call TRBD1 (5 bases). This CDR3 contains 14 residues. The V end was cut by 4 bases, the J end by 4 bases, with 11 bases between. Germline lookup yields CDR1 KGHSH and CDR2 LQKENI. The CDR3 nucleotides read TGTGCCAGCTCACTAGGGAGGGGAAATCAGCCCCAGCATTTT. It codes for CASSLGRGNQPQHF.

V gene TRBV2 combines with J gene TRBJ2-5; D ambiguous. Per germline, CDR1 SNHLY and CDR2 FYNNEI. V was cut by 3 bases and J by 5 bases, with 10 bases left in between. This CDR3 is built from 13 residues. The CDR3 DNA sequence: TGTGCCAGCAGTGATCTGACTGGGGAGACCCAGTACTTC. It yields the protein CASSDLTGETQYF. The full variable domain, its missing parts supplied by reference TRBV2 and TRBJ2-5, is EPEVTQTPSHQVTQMGQEVILRCVPISNHLYFYWYRQILGQKVEFLVSFYNNEISEKSEIFDDQFSVERPDGSNFTLKIRSTKLEDSAMYFCASSDLTGETQYFGPGTRLLVL.

The chain combines TRBV10-3 with TRBJ2-6, with D maybe TRBD1 (5 bases). CDR1 is ENHRY and CDR2 is SYGVKD in the germline V gene. CDR3 length: 15 amino acids. The V end lost 6 bases, the J end lost 0 bases, and 9 bases lay between the germline ends. CDR3: CAIRPQDSGANVLTF. Written as DNA, the CDR3 is TGTGCCATCAGACCACAGGACTCTGGGGCCAACGTCCTGACTTTC.

J is TRBJ2-1 and V is TRBV18; 10 bases are a match to TRBD2. V shed 0 bases, J shed 1 base, and the junction held 3 bases outside the gene matches. This CDR3 contains 17 residues. Germline V gene data show CDR1 as KGHSH and CDR2 as LQKENI. CDR3: CASSPPVAGGSYNEQFF. The CDR3 DNA reads as TGTGCCAGCTCACCACCGGTAGCGGGAGGTTCCTACAATGAGCAGTTCTTC.

This chain joins TRBV28 and TRBJ1-2; D gene ambiguous. CDR3 length: 12 amino acids. Trimming removed 4 bases from V and 4 bases from J, with 7 bases in between. CDR1 and CDR2 from the germline V gene are MDHEN and SYDVKM. As DNA, the CDR3 is TGTGCCAGCAGTTCCGTATTCTATGGCTACACCTTC. It yields the protein CASSSVFYGYTF.

The chain links TRBV6-5 to TRBJ1-2; 8 bases fit TRBD1. The CDR3 contains 15 residues. Germline V gene lookup returns CDR1 MNHEY and CDR2 SVGAGI. The trim removed 4 bases at V and 2 bases at J, leaving 6 bases unmatched. The CDR3: CASSSAGGPNYGYTF. DNA of the CDR3: TGTGCCAGCAGTTCTGCAGGGGGCCCGAACTATGGCTACACCTTC.